This entry is about one TCR beta chain. The data derive from a study of cytomegalovirus exposure and HLA in healthy donors. This CDR3 is 15 amino acids long. The germline V and J ends were trimmed by 4 bases and 3 bases, with 13 bases remaining between them. The germline CDR1 and CDR2 sequences are SNHLY and FYNNEI. The PCR employed 60 Vbeta primers together with 13 Jbeta primers. The assay was immunoSEQ multiplex PCR, and TCRdb's table has in-frame clones only and misses some. Of roughly 190,000 clones detected, around 68% appear once; the ten largest clones hold 2.5% to 3%. The origin of this receptor is a man in his forties or fifties in good health and CMV-seronegative. Sequencing was carried out using PBMCs. This rearrangement joins TRBV2 to TRBJ2-1; a weak D match, TRBD2 (6 bases). The CDR3 bases are TGTGCCAGCAGTGGGGGACTCGCCCTCTACAATGAGCAGTTCTTC. It codes for CASSGGLALYNEQFF.